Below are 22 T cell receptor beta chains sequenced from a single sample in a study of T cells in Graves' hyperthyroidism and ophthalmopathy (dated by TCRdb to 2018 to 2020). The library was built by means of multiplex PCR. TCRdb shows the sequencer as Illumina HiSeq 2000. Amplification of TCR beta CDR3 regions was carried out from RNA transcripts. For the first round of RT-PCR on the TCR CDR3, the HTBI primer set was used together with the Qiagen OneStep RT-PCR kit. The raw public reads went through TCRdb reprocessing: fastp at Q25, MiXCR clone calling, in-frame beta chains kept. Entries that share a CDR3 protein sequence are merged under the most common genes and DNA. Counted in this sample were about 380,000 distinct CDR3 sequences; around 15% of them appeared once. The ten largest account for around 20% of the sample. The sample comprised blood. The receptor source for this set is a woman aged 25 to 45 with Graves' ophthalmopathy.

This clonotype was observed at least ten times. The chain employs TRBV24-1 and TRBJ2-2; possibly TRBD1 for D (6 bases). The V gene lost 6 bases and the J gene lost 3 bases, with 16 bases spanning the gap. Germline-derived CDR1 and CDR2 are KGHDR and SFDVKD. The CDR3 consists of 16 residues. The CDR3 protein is CATSHGYRADTGELFF. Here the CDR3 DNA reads TGTGCCACCAGTCACGGATACAGGGCCGACACCGGGGAGCTGTTTTTT.

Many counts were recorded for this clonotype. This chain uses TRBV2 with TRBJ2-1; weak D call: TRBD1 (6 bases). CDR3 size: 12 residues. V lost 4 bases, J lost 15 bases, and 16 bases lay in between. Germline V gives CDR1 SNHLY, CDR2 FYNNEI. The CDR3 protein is CASSAHEPGVFF. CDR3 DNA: TGTGCCAGCAGTGCCCATGAGCCAGGGGTGTTCTTC.

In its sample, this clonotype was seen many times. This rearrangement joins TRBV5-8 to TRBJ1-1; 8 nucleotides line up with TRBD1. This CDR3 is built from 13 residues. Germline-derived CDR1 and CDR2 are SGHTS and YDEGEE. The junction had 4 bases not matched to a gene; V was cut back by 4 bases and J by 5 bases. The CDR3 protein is CASSMDRETEAFF. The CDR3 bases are TGTGCCAGCAGCATGGACAGGGAAACTGAAGCTTTCTTT.

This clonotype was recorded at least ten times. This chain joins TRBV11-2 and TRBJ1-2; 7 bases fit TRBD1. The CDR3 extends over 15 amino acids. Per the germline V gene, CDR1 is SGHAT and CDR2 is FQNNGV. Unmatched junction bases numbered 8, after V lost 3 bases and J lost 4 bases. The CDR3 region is CASSFGSAGGYGYTF. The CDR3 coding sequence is TGTGCCAGCAGCTTTGGCTCCGCAGGGGGCTATGGCTACACCTTC.

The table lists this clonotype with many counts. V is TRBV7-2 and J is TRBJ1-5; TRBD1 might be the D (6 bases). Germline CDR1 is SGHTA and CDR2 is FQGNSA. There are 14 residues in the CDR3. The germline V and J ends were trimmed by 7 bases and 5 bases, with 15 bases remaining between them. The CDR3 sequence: CASTIEGGYQPQHF. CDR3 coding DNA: TGTGCCAGCACCATCGAGGGGGGTTATCAGCCCCAGCATTTT.

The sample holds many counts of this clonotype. CDR3 coding DNA: TGCAGTGCTAGTACCGGGACAGCTTTATGGGTTGGCTACACCTTC. Encoded protein: CSASTGTALWVGYTF. This chain uses TRBV20-1 with TRBJ1-2; 7 nucleotides align to TRBD1. Germline CDR1 DFQATT, CDR2 SNEGSKA (reference sequence). The CDR3 sequence is 15 residues long. V lost 3 bases and J lost 7; bases outside the gene matches: 14.

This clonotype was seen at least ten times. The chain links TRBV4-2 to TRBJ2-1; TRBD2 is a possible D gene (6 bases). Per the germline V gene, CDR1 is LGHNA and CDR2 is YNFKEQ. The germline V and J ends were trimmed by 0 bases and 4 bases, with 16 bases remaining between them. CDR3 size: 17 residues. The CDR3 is CASSQDRLSGNYNEQFF. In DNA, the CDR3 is TGTGCCAGCAGCCAAGATCGTCTTAGCGGCAATTACAATGAGCAGTTCTTC.

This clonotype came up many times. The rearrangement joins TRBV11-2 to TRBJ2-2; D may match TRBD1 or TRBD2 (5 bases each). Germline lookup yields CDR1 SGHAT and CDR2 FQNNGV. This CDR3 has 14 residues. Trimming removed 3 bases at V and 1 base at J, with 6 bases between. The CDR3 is CASSFGGNTGELFF. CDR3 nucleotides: TGTGCCAGCAGCTTTGGGGGGAACACCGGGGAGCTGTTTTTT.

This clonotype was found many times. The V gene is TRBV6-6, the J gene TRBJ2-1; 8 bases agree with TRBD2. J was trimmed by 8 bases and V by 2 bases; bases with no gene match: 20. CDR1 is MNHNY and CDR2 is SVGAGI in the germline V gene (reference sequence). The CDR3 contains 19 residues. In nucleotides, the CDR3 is TGTGCCAGCAGTTACGGGGGGTCTAACGGGGGGGCAATTTTTTATGAGCAGTTCTTC. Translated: CASSYGGSNGGAIFYEQFF.

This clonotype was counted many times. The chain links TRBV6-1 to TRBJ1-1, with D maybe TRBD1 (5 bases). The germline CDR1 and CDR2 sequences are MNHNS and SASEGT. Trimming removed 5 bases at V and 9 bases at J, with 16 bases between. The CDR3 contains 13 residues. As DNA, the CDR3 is TGTGCCAGCAGTTACTTCCAGGGAGTACAAGCTTTCTTT. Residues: CASSYFQGVQAFF.

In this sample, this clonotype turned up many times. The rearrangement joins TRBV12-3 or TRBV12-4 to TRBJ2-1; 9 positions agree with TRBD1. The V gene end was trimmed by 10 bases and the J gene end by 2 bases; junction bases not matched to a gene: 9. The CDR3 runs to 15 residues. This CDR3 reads CAIGTGSAPYNEQFF. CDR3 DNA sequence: TGTGCCATCGGGACAGGGAGTGCCCCCTACAATGAGCAGTTCTTC.

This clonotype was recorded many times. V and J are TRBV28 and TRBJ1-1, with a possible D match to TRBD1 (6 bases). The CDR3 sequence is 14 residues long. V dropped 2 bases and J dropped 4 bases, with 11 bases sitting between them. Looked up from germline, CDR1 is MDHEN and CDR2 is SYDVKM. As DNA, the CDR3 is TGTGCCAGCAGTTTACCCCGGACAGTCACTGAAGCTTTCTTT. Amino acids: CASSLPRTVTEAFF.

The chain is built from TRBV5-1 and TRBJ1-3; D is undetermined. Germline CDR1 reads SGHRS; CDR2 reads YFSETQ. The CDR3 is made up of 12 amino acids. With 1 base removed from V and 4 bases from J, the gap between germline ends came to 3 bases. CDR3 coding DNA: TGCGCCAGCAGCTTGCCAGGAAACACCATATATTTT. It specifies CASSLPGNTIYF.

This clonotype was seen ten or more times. CDR3 coding DNA: TGTGCCTGGAGTGTAACCGGAGGCCAGCCCCAGCATTTT. This translates into CAWSVTGGQPQHF. V gene TRBV30 combines with J gene TRBJ1-5; D is uncertain. The V gene lost 0 bases and the J gene lost 7 bases, with 10 bases spanning the gap. The CDR3 is made up of 13 amino acids. CDR1 is GTSNPN, CDR2 SVGIG, per germline (reference sequence).

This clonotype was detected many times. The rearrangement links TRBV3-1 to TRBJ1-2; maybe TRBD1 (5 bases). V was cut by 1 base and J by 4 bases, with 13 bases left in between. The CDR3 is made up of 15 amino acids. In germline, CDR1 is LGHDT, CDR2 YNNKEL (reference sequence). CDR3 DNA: TGTGCCAGCAGCCAAGGGGGCGGTCGGCCCTATGGCTACACCTTC. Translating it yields CASSQGGGRPYGYTF.

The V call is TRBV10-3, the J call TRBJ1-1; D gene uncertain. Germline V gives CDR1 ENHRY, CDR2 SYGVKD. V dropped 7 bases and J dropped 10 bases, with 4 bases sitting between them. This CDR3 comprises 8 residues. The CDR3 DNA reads TGTGCCATCATCAGAGCTTTCTTT. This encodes CAIIRAFF.

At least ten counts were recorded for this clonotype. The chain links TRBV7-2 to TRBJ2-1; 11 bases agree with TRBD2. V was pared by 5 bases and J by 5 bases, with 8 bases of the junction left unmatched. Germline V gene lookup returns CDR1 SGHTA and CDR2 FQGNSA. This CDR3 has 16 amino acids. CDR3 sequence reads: CASSVSGGAFHNEQFF. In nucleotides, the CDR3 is TGTGCCAGCAGCGTTAGCGGGGGGGCCTTTCACAATGAGCAGTTCTTC.

DNA of the CDR3: TGTGCCAGCAGCGTAGGAAAAGGGAGCGATACGCAGTATTTT. As protein: CASSVGKGSDTQYF. This chain uses TRBV9 with TRBJ2-3; possibly TRBD2 for D (5 bases). Trimming took 0 bases from V and 6 from J, leaving 11 bases between them. The CDR3 length is 14 residues. Germline-derived CDR1 and CDR2 are SGDLS and YYNGEE.

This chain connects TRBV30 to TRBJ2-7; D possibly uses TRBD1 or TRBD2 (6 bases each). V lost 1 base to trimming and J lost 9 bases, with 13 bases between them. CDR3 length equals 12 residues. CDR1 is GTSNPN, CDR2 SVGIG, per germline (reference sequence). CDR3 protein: CAWSGGAYRQYF. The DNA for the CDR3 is TGTGCCTGGAGTGGGGGGGCGTATCGGCAGTACTTC. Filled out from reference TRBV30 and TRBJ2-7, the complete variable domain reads SQTIHQWPATLVQPVGSPLSLECTVEGTSNPNLYWYRQAAGRGLQLLFYSVGIGQISSEVPQNLSASRPQDRQFILSSKKLLLSDSGFYLCAWSGGAYRQYFGPGTRLTVT.

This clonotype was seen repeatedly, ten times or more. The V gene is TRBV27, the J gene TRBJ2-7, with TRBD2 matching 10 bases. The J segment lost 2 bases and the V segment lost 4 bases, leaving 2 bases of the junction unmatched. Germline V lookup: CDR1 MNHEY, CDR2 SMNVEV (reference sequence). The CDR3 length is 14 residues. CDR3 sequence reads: CASSYGLAAYEQYF. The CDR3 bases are TGTGCCAGCAGTTATGGACTAGCGGCCTACGAGCAGTACTTC.

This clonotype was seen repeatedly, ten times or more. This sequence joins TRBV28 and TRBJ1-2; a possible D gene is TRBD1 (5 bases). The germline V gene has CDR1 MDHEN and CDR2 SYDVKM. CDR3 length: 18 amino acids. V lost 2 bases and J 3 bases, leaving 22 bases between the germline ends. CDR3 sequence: CASSLAPWEAGQHYGYTF. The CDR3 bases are TGTGCCAGCAGTTTAGCTCCGTGGGAGGCAGGACAACACTATGGCTACACCTTC.

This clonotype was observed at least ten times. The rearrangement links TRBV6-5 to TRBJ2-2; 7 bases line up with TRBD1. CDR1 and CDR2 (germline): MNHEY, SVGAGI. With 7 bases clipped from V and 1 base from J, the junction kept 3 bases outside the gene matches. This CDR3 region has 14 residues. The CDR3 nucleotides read TGTGCCAGCAAAAGGGACAGGAACACCGGGGAGCTGTTTTTT. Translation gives CASKRDRNTGELFF.